This T cell receptor (beta chain) was sequenced for a study of T cell clones after liver transplantation. Study context: Samples came from ITN030ST, which attempted immunosuppression withdrawal within 2 years of liver transplantation. TCRbeta sequencing after a pre-transplant mixed lymphocyte reaction identified graft-donor-reactive clones, later tracked in post-transplant blood. Study observations and caveats: These preliminary findings come from unstandardized post-transplant sampling times.

As concerns this clone: No antigen is known for it.

TCRdb's copy holds only in-frame clones and misses some; the assay was immunoSEQ multiplex PCR. The table records about 20,000 clones, about 94% of them present only once. The CDR3 runs to 16 residues. Germline values: CDR1 MGHRA, CDR2 YSYEKL. With 2 bases clipped from V and 2 bases from J, the junction kept 4 bases outside the gene matches. The TCR comes from a human patient who received a liver transplant. Some T cells may possibly be graft donor cells. The sample was CD8+ T cells from blood, taken around 27 months after liver transplant. This sequence joins TRBV4-1 and TRBJ1-3; 9 bases are a match to TRBD1. This CDR3 reads CASSQRTGEAGNTIYF. The CDR3 DNA is TGCGCCAGCAGCCAAAGGACAGGGGAGGCTGGAAACACCATATATTTT.